This T cell receptor (beta chain) was documented in a study of blood T cell repertoires in COVID-19. The CDR3 extends over 16 amino acids. Germline V lookup: CDR1 SGHAT, CDR2 FQNNGV. Trimming removed 1 base from V and 4 bases from J, with 16 bases in between. Measured with immunoSEQ multiplex PCR; TCRdb has only the in-frame clones, and not every one. The data contain tens of thousands of clones, more than 75% of them singletons. The sample taken for sequencing was peripheral blood. This TCR derives from a woman aged 70-85 years with acute or convalescent COVID-19. The chain carries TRBV11-2 and TRBJ2-5; D not certain. The CDR3 coding sequence is TGTGCCAGCAGCTTAGGAGCCAGGTCTATGTCAGAGACCCAGTACTTC. This gives the protein CASSLGARSMSETQYF.